This record looks at one T cell receptor (beta chain) sequence and its context. Generated by immunoSEQ multiplex PCR, the TCRdb table keeps only in-frame clones and is missing some. The table lists about 200,000 clones, around 90% of them singletons. This sample is part of a study of blood T cell repertoires in COVID-19. Study overall: PBMCs, B-cell-depleted T cells, or T cells provided the cDNA or gDNA that made up the material.

CDR3 size: 14 residues. V was cut by 2 bases and J by 3 bases, with 10 bases left in between. The germline V gene has CDR1 MNHNS and CDR2 SASEGT. The sequencing input was peripheral blood. The clonotype comes from a man younger than 45 with acute or convalescent COVID-19. This chain joins TRBV6-1 and TRBJ1-2; D is perhaps TRBD1 (5 bases). DNA of the CDR3: TGTGCCAGCAGTGAATATGGGGGGGACTATGGCTACACCTTC. Residues: CASSEYGGDYGYTF.